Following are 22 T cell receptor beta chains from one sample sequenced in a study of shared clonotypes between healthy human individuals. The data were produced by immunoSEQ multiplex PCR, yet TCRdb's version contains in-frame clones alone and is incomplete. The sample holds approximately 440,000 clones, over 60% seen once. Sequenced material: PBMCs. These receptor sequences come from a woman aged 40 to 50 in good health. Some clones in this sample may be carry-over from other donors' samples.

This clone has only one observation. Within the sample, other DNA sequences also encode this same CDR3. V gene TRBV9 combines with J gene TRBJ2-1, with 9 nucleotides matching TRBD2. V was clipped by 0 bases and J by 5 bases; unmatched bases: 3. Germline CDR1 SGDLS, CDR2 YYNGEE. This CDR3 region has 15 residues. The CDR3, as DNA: TGTGCCAGCAGCGTAGTGCCTAGCGGGAACAATGAGCAGTTCTTC. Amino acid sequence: CASSVVPSGNNEQFF.

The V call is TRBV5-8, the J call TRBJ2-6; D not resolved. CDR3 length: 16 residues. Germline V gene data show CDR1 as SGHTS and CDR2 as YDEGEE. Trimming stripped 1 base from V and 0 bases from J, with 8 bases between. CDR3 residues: CASSLLRTSGANVLTF. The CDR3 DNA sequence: TGTGCCAGCAGCTTGTTGCGCACCTCTGGGGCCAACGTCCTGACTTTC.

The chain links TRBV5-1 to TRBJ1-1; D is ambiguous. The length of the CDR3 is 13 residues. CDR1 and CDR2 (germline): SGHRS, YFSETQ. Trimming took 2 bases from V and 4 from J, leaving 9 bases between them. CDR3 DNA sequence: TGCGCCAGCAGCTTACCGGGTACCACTGAAGCTTTCTTT. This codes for CASSLPGTTEAFF.

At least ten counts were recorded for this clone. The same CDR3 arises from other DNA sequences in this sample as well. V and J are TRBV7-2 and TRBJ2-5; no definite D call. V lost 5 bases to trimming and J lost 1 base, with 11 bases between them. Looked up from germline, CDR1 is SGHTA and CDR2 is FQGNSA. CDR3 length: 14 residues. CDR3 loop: CASSPPGVQETQYF. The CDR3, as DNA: TGTGCCAGCAGCCCACCAGGTGTCCAAGAGACCCAGTACTTC.

This chain's CDR3 is CASSFLRGGYTEAFF. CDR3 coding DNA: TGTGCCAGCAGTTTCCTCAGGGGAGGGTACACTGAAGCTTTCTTT. V gene TRBV28 combines with J gene TRBJ1-1, with TRBD1 as a possible D gene (6 bases). The CDR3 runs 15 residues. Trimming removed 3 bases from V and 3 bases from J, with 14 bases in between. Germline V gene sequence: CDR1 MDHEN, CDR2 SYDVKM.

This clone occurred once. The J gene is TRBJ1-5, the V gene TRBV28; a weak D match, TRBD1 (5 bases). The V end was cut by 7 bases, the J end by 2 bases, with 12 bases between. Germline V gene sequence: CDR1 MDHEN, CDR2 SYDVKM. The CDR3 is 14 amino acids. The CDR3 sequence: CASTVGVRNQPQHF. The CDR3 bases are TGTGCCAGCACGGTGGGGGTACGCAATCAGCCCCAGCATTTT.

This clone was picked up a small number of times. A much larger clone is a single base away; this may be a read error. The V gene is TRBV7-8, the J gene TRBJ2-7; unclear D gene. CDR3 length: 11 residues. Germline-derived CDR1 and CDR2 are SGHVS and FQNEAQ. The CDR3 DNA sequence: TGTACCAGCACCCTCACCGACGAGCAGTACTTC. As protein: CTSTLTDEQYF.

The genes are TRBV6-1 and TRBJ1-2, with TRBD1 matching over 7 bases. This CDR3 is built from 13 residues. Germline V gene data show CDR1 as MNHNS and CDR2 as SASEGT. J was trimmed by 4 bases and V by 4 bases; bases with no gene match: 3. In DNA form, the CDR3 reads TGTGCCAGCAGTGGACAGGGCCCCTATGGCTACACCTTC. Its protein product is CASSGQGPYGYTF.

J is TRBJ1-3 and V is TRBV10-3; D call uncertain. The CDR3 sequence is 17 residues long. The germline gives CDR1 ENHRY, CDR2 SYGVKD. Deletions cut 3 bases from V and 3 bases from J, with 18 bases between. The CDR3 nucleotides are TGTGCCATCAGTGATCCGTCGGTCGTTAGCGGTGGAAACACCATATATTTT. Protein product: CAISDPSVVSGGNTIYF.

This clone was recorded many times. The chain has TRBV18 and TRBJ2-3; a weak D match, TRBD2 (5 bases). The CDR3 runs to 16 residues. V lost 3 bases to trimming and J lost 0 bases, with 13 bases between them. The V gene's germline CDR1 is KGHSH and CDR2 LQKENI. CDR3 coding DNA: TGTGCCAGCTCACCCGGGCGAGCGGCTAGCACAGATACGCAGTATTTT. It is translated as CASSPGRAASTDTQYF.

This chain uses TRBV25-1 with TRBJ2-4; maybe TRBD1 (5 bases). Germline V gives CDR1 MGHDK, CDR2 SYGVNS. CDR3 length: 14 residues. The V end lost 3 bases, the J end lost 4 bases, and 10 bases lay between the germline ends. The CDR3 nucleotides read TGTGCCAGCAGTGACGCAGGGAATAAAAACATTCAGTACTTC. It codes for CASSDAGNKNIQYF.

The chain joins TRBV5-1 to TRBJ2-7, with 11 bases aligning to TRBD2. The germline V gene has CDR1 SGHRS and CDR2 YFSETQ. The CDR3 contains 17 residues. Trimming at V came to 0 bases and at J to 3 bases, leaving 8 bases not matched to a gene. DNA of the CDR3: TGCGCCAGCAGCTTGGAATCCGGGACTAGCGGCAACTACGAGCAGTACTTC. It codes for CASSLESGTSGNYEQYF.

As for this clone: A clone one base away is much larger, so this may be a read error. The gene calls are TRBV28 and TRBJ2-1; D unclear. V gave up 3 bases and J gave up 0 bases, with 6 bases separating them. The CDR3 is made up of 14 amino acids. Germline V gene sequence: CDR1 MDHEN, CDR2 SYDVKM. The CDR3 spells CASSFYSSYNEQFF. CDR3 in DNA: TGTGCCAGCAGTTTCTACAGCTCCTACAATGAGCAGTTCTTC. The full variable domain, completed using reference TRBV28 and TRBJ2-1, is DVKVTQSSRYLVKRTGEKVFLECVQDMDHENMFWYRQDPGLGLRLIYFSYDVKMKEKGDIPEGYSVSREKKERFSLILESASTNQTSMYLCASSFYSSYNEQFFGPGTRLTVL.

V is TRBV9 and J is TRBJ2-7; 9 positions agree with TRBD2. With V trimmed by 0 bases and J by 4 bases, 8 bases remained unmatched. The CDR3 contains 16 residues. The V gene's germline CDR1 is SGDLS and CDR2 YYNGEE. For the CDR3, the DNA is TGTGCCAGCAGCGTAGGAAGGGCTAGCGGGACTTACGAGCAGTACTTC. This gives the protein CASSVGRASGTYEQYF.

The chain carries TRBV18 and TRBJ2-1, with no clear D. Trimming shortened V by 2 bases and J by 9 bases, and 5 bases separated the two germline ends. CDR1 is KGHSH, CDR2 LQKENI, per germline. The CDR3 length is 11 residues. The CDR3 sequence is CASSPVGEQFF. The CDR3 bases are TGTGCCAGCTCACCAGTGGGTGAGCAGTTCTTC.

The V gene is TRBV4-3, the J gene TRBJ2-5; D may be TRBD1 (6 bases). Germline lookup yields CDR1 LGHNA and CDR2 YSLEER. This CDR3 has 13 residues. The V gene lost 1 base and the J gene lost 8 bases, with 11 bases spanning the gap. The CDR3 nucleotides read TGCGCCAGCAGCCAAGCAGGGGTGGAAACCCAGTACTTC. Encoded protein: CASSQAGVETQYF.

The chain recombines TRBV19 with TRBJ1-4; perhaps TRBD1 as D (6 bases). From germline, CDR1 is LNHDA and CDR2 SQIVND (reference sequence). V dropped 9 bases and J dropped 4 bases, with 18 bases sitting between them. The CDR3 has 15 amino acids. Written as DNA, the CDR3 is TGTGCCAGCAAACTTGAGAGGACAGTTAATGAAAAACTGTTTTTT. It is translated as CASKLERTVNEKLFF.

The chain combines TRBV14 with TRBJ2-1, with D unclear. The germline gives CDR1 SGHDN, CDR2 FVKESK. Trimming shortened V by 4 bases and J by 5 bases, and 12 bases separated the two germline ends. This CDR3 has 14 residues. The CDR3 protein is CASSRLGPNNEQFF. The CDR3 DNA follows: TGTGCCAGCAGCCGCCTGGGTCCCAACAATGAGCAGTTCTTC.

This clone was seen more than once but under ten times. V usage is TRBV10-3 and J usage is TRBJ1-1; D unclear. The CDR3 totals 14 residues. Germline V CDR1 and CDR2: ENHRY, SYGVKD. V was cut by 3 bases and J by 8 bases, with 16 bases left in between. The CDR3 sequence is CAISEPGRATEAFF. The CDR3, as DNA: TGTGCCATCAGTGAACCGGGCAGAGCCACCGAAGCTTTCTTT.

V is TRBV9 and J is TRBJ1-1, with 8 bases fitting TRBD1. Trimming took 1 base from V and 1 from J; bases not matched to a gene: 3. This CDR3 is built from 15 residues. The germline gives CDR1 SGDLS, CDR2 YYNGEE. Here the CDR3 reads CASSVYGTGNTEAFF. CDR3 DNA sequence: TGTGCCAGCAGCGTATACGGGACAGGGAACACTGAAGCTTTCTTT. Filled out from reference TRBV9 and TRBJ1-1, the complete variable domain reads DSGVTQTPKHLITATGQRVTLRCSPRSGDLSVYWYQQSLDQGLQFLIQYYNGEERAKGNILERFSAQQFPDLHSELNLSSLELGDSALYFCASSVYGTGNTEAFFGQGTRLTVV.

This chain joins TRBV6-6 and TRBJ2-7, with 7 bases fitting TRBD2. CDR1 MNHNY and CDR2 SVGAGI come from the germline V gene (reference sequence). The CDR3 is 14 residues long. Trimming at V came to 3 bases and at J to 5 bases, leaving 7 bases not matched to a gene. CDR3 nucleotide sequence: TGTGCCAGCAGTTATAGGGGACTACCTCACGAGCAGTACTTC. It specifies CASSYRGLPHEQYF.

CDR3 loop: CSVEGRWNEQFF. Here the CDR3 DNA reads TGCAGCGTTGAGGGTCGGTGGAATGAGCAGTTCTTC. This chain links TRBV29-1 with TRBJ2-1; no clear D. V was pared by 3 bases and J by 7 bases, with 10 bases between. Germline-derived CDR1 and CDR2 are SQVTM and ANQGSEA. This CDR3 contains 12 residues.